The clone carrying this TCR delta chain appeared a single time. Germline V lookup: CDR1 GEAIGNYY, CDR2 EKD. With 0 bases removed from V and 2 bases from J, the gap between germline ends came to 19 bases. The CDR3 spans 20 residues. This record belongs to a study of gamma-delta T cells after stem cell transplantation. TCRdb called clones anew from the RT-PCR reads with CATT. Of fewer than 4,500 delta-chain clones listed, 9% to 14% are singletons. Sequencing was performed on gamma-delta T cells. The origin of this receptor is a human donor. It is not recorded whose cells these are; they may come from a transplant donor. The V and J genes are TRDV2 and TRDJ3, with D maybe TRDD3 (6 bases). The J gene was missing in TCRdb and was found by matching the end of the DNA to germline. This CDR3 reads CACDTAGRGTRPWDTRQMFF. The CDR3 bases are TGTGCCTGTGACACCGCTGGACGGGGGACGAGGCCCTGGGACACCCGACAGATGTTTTTC.